The 9 T cell receptor beta chains given below trace back to one sample, sequenced in a study of CD8+CD57+ T cells in acquired aplastic anemia. Researchers used genomic DNA as the template to profile TCR beta VDJ and CDR3. Each CDR3 protein is one row after TCRdb ran MiXCR on the reads. Of a few hundred thousand distinct CDR3 sequences listed, roughly 80% are singletons. Flow cytometry had shown expanded CD8+CD57+ cells in the patients chosen for sequencing. The specimen was sorted CD4+, CD8+, or CD8+CD57+ T cells (not recorded which) from PBMCs. These receptors originate from a human donor with aplastic anemia.

V gene TRBV15 combines with J gene TRBJ1-2; D is possibly TRBD1 (5 bases). Germline V gene lookup returns CDR1 LNHNV and CDR2 YYDKDF (reference sequence). V gave up 1 base and J gave up 9 bases, with 15 bases separating them. This CDR3 is 14 amino acids long. Here the CDR3 reads CATSRVAQEGSYTF. In nucleotides, the CDR3 is TGTGCCACCAGCAGAGTTGCACAGGAGGGGAGCTACACCTTC.

The chain couples TRBV9 to TRBJ1-1, with D possibly being TRBD1 (6 bases). CDR3 length equals 16 residues. CDR1 and CDR2 from the germline V gene are SGDLS and YYNGEE. The V end lost 3 bases, the J end lost 3 bases, and 18 bases lay between the germline ends. The CDR3 loop is CASSGEGRQAYTEAFF. In DNA form, the CDR3 reads TGTGCCAGCAGCGGAGAAGGGAGACAGGCCTACACTGAAGCTTTCTTT.

The chain recombines TRBV19 with TRBJ2-3; D is perhaps TRBD2 (6 bases). The DNA end is more similar to TRBJ2-1, so the J call may be wrong. This CDR3 spans 15 amino acids. Germline CDR1 and CDR2: LNHDA and SQIVND (reference sequence). The CDR3 loop is CASSIASEANNTQFF. As DNA, the CDR3 is TGTGCCAGTAGTATAGCTAGCGAAGCCAACAATACGCAGTTCTTC.

This clonotype was picked up one time. A read error is likely, as this CDR3 ends without the conserved phenylalanine or tryptophan. It is unclear where the CDR3 begins or ends on the DNA, so no DNA is shown, and the CDR3 is as TCRdb lists it. The chain couples TRBV7-8 to TRBJ1-2. The germline V gene encodes CDR1 SGHVS and CDR2 FQNEAQ. The CDR3 region is 12 residues in length, termini included. The CDR3 protein is CASSLHPDGTAL.

The chain links TRBV7-3 to TRBJ1-2; weak D call: TRBD1 (5 bases). The CDR3 spans 14 residues. V lost 4 bases to trimming and J lost 6 bases, with 15 bases between them. Germline CDR1 and CDR2: SGHTA and FQGTGA. CDR3 residues: CASSSEGLVDGYTF. The CDR3 bases are TGTGCCAGCAGCTCGGAGGGGCTGGTAGATGGCTACACCTTC.

Details on this clonotype: One junction end disagrees with the germline gene, perhaps due to a read error. The chain carries TRBV7-9 and TRBJ2-3, with D perhaps TRBD2 (6 bases). This CDR3 spans 14 amino acids. Germline assignment: CDR1 SEHNR and CDR2 FQNEAQ (reference sequence). This CDR3 is CASSPAKEGGGEQF. In DNA, the CDR3 is TGTGCCAGCAGCCCCGCCAAGGAGGGAGGTGGGGAGCAATTT.

Points on this clonotype: The missing conserved phenylalanine or tryptophan at the end of this CDR3 makes a read error likely. Because the CDR3's place on the DNA is in doubt, the DNA is left out and the CDR3 is given as listed by TCRdb. This sequence joins TRBV2 and TRBJ2-5; TRBD1, the table's D call, lacks a check against the DNA. The CDR3 extends over 15 residues, inclusive of both ends. In germline, CDR1 is SNHLY, CDR2 FYNNEI. The CDR3 loop reads CASSDGGMHEQIHWL.

With respect to this clonotype: At one of its ends the junction is not consistent with the germline gene, which may arise from a read error. The rearrangement joins TRBV2 to TRBJ2-1, with 9 bases fitting TRBD2. The DNA matches TRBJ2-7 better at its end, which makes the J call doubtful. Per the germline V gene, CDR1 is SNHLY and CDR2 is FYNNEI. This CDR3 is 13 amino acids long. The CDR3 sequence is CASRGGGGDAQYF. CDR3 sequence (DNA): TGCGCCAGCAGGGGCGGGGGGGGGGATGCGCAGTACTTC.

The chain recombines TRBV2 with TRBJ2-5, with D perhaps matching TRBD1 (7 bases). The CDR3 is 14 residues long. The germline V and J ends were trimmed by 10 bases and 10 bases, with 25 bases remaining between them. Germline CDR1 reads SNHLY; CDR2 reads FYNNEI. The CDR3 loop reads CATGGGSSIQYQYF. DNA of the CDR3: TGTGCCACCGGAGGGGGCTCCAGCATACAGTACCAGTACTTC.